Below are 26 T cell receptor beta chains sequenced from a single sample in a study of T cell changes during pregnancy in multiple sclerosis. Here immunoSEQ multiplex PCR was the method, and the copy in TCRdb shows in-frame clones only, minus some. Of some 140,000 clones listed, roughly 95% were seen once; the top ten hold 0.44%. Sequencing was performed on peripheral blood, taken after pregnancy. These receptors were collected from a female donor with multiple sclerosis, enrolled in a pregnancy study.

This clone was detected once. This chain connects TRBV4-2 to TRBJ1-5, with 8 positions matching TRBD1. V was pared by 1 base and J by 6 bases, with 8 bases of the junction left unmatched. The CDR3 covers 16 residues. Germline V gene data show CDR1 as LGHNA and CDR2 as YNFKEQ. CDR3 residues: CASSQGIQGAGQPQHF. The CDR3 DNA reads TGTGCCAGCAGCCAAGGGATCCAGGGGGCGGGTCAGCCCCAGCATTTT.

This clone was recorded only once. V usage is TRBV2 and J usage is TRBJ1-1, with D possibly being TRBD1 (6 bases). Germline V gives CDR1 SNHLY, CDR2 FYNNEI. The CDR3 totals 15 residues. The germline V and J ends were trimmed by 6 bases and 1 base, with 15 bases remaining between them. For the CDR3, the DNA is TGTGCCAGCAGGCTGAAACAGGGACGGAACACTGAAGCTTTCTTT. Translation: CASRLKQGRNTEAFF.

The CDR3 bases are TGTGCCAGCAGCTGGGTATTAGCTGGCAGTCGGGGGAATGAGCAGTTCTTC. Residues: CASSWVLAGSRGNEQFF. The rearrangement links TRBV5-6 to TRBJ2-1; TRBD2 might be the D (6 bases). V gave up 3 bases and J gave up 7 bases, with 23 bases separating them. The CDR3 loop spans 17 amino acids. Germline V gene data show CDR1 as SGHDT and CDR2 as YYEEEE.

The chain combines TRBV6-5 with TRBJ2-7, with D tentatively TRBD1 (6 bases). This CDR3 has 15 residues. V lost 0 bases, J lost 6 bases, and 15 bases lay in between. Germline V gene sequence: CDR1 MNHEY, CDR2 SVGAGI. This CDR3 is CASSYSLGQPVEQYF. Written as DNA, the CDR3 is TGTGCCAGCAGTTACTCGCTTGGACAGCCCGTCGAGCAGTACTTC.

The CDR3 reads CASSEGPGWRAGLGEQFF. The CDR3 DNA follows: TGTGCCAGCAGCGAGGGCCCGGGATGGAGGGCGGGACTGGGTGAGCAGTTCTTC. The rearrangement links TRBV9 to TRBJ2-1; tentative D call: TRBD2 (6 bases). Germline V gene lookup returns CDR1 SGDLS and CDR2 YYNGEE. CDR3 length: 18 amino acids. Between the trimmed V and J ends, which lost 3 bases and 9 bases, there was a span of 28 bases.

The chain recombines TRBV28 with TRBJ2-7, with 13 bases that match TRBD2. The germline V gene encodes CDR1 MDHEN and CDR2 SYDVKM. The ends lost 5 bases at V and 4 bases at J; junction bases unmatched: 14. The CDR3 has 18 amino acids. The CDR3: CASSLRLAGGIITYEQYF. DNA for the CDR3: TGTGCCAGCAGTCTGCGACTAGCGGGAGGTATTATTACTTACGAGCAGTACTTC.

The CDR3 sequence is CASSLAQNTGELFF. The CDR3 DNA sequence: TGTGCCAGCAGCTTGGCACAAAACACCGGGGAGCTGTTTTTT. The chain joins TRBV5-6 to TRBJ2-2, with D hard to call. V lost 0 bases to trimming and J lost 2 bases, with 5 bases between them. The CDR3 spans 14 residues. In germline, CDR1 is SGHDT, CDR2 YYEEEE.

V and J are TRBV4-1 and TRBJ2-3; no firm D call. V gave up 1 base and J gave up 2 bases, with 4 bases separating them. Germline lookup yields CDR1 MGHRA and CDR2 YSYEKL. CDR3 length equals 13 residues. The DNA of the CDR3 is TGCGCCAGCAGCCAAGGAGACACAGATACGCAGTATTTT. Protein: CASSQGDTDTQYF.

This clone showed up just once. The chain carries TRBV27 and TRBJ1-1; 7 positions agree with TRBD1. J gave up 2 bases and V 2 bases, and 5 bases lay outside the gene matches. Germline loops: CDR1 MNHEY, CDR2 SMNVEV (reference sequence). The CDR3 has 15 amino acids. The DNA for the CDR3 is TGTGCCAGCAGTTTAGCCGGGACAGTAAACACTGAAGCTTTCTTT. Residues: CASSLAGTVNTEAFF.

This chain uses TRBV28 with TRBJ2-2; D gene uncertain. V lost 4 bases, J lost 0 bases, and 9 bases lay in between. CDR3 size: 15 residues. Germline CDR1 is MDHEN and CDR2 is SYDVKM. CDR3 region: CASSWAGSNTGELFF. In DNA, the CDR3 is TGTGCCAGCAGTTGGGCTGGGTCGAACACCGGGGAGCTGTTTTTT.

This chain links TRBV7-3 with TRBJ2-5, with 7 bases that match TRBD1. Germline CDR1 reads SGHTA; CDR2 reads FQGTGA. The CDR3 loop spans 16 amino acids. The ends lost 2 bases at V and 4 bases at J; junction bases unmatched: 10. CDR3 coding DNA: TGTGCCAGCAGCTTACCCCACAGGGGTATTCTAGAGACCCAGTACTTC. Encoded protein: CASSLPHRGILETQYF. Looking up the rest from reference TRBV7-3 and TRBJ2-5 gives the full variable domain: GAGVSQTPSNKVTEKGKYVELRCDPISGHTALYWYRQSLGQGPEFLIYFQGTGAADDSGLPNDRFFAVRPEGSVSTLKIQRTERGDSAVYLCASSLPHRGILETQYFGPGTRLLVL.

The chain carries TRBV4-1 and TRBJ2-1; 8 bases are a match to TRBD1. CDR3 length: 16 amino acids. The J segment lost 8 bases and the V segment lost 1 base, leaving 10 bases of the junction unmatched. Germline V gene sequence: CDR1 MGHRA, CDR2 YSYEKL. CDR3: CASSQATGVLLYEQFF. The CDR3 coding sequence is TGCGCCAGCAGCCAAGCGACAGGGGTCCTCCTCTATGAGCAGTTCTTC.

The CDR3 region is CASSLAGGSRETQYF. Here the CDR3 DNA reads TGTGCCAGCAGCTTAGCGGGAGGAAGTCGAGAGACCCAGTACTTC. V usage is TRBV13 and J usage is TRBJ2-5, with 7 bases lining up with TRBD2. The CDR3 is 15 amino acids. From germline, CDR1 is PRHDT and CDR2 FYEKMQ (reference sequence). After removal of 1 base from V and 4 bases from J, the junction contained 6 bases not matched to a gene.

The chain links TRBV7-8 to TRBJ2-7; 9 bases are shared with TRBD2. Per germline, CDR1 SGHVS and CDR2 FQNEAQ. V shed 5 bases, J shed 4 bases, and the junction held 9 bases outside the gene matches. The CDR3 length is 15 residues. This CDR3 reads CASSTIPGLAYEQYF. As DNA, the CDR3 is TGTGCCAGCAGCACGATCCCGGGACTAGCTTACGAGCAGTACTTC.

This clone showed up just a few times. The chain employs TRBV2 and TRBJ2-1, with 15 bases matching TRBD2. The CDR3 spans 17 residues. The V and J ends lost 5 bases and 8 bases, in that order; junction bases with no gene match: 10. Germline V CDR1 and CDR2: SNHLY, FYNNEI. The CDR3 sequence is CASSTWTSGRALHEQFF. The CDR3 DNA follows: TGTGCCAGCAGTACGTGGACTAGCGGGAGGGCCCTGCATGAGCAGTTCTTC.

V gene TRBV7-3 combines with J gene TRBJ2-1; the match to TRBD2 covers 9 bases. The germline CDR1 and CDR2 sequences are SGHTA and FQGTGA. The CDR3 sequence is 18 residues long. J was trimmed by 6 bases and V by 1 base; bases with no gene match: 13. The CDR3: CASSLRPGGTSSGNEQFF. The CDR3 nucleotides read TGTGCCAGCAGCTTAAGACCGGGCGGGACTAGCTCGGGCAATGAGCAGTTCTTC.

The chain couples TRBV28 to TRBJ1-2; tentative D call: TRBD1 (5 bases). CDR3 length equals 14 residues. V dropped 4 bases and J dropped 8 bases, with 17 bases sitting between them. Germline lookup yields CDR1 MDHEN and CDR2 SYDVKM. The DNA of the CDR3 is TGTGCCAGCAGTTCTACTTCAGGGTTTTGGGGCTACACCTTC. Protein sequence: CASSSTSGFWGYTF.

DNA for the CDR3: TGTGCCAGCAGTGGCCACTTCCAAGAGACCCAGTACTTC. Residues: CASSGHFQETQYF. The chain is built from TRBV6-1 and TRBJ2-5; no firm D call. The V gene lost 4 bases and the J gene lost 1 base, with 7 bases spanning the gap. Germline V gene lookup returns CDR1 MNHNS and CDR2 SASEGT. The CDR3 extends over 13 amino acids.

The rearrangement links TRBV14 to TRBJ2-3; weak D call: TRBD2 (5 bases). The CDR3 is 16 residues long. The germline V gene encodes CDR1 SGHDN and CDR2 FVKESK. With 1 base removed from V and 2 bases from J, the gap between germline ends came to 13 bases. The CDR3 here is CASSQGLTDYTDTQYF. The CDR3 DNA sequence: TGTGCCAGCAGCCAAGGTCTAACCGACTACACAGATACGCAGTATTTT. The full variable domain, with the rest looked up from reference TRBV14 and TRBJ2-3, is EAGVTQFPSHSVIEKGQTVTLRCDPISGHDNLYWYRRVMGKEIKFLLHFVKESKQDESGMPNNRFLAERTGGTYSTLKVQPAELEDSGVYFCASSQGLTDYTDTQYFGPGTRLTVL.

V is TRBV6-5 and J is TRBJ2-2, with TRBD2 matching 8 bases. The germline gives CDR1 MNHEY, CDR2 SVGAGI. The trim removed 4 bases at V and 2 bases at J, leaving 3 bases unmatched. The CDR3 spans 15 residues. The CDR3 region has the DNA TGTGCCAGCAGTTCGGCGGGAGGTAACACCGGGGAGCTGTTTTTT. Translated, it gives CASSSAGGNTGELFF.

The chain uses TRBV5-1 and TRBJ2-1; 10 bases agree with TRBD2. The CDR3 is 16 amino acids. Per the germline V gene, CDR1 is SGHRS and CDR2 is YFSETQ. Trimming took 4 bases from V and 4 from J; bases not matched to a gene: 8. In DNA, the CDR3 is TGCGCCAGCAGCCAGACTCGAGCGGGAGGGTACAATGAGCAGTTCTTC. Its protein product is CASSQTRAGGYNEQFF.

The CDR3 coding sequence is TGTGCCAGCTCACCAAACGGGATCACAGATACGCAGTATTTT. The encoded protein is CASSPNGITDTQYF. The chain joins TRBV18 to TRBJ2-3, with a weak D call TRBD2 (5 bases). This CDR3 region has 14 residues. The germline V and J ends were trimmed by 2 bases and 2 bases, with 8 bases remaining between them. Germline CDR1 and CDR2: KGHSH and LQKENI.

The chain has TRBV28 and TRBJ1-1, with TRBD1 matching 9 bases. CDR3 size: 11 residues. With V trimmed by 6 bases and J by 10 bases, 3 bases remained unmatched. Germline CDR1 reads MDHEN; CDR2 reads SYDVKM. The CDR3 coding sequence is TGTGCCAGCAGGACGACAGGGGGAGCTTTCTTT. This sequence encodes CASRTTGGAFF.

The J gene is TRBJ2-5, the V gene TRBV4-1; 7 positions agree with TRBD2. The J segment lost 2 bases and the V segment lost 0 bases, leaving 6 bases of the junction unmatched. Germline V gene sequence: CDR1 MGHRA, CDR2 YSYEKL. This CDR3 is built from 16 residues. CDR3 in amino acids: CASSQDGASGQETQYF. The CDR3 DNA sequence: TGCGCCAGCAGCCAAGATGGAGCTAGCGGACAAGAGACCCAGTACTTC.

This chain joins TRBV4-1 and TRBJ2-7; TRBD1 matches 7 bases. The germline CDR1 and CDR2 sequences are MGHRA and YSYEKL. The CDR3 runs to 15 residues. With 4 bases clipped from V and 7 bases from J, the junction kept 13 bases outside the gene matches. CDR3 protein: CASSRVGTVAEEQYF. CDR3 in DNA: TGCGCCAGCAGCCGGGTTGGGACAGTGGCGGAGGAGCAGTACTTC.

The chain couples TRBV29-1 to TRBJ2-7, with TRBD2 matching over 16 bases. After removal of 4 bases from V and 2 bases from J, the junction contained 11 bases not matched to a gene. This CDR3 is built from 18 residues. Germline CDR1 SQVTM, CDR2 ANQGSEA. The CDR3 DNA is TGCAGCGTTGGAAATCTAGCCGGGACTAGCGGGAGGGCCTACGAGCAGTACTTC. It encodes CSVGNLAGTSGRAYEQYF.